Below, 2 T cell receptor beta chains from the same sample are listed, as sequenced in a study of OX40 agonist ivuxolimab in advanced cancers. The method was immunoSEQ multiplex PCR; TCRdb's version includes in-frame clones alone and lacks a portion of them. The sample has approximately 130,000 clones; roughly 91% are singletons. Here the sequenced sample was CD4+ or CD8+ T cells sorted from blood, taken in a trial of the OX40 agonist ivuxolimab. The receptor source for this set is an adult with an advanced solid tumor such as melanoma, head and neck, liver or kidney cancer.

This clone has only a few counts. This chain joins TRBV7-8 and TRBJ2-3; D possibly corresponds to TRBD2 (5 bases). CDR1 SGHVS and CDR2 FQNEAQ come from the germline V gene. The CDR3 sequence is 15 residues long. V was cut by 5 bases and J by 3 bases, with 15 bases left in between. The CDR3 sequence: CASSPRRVGTDTQYF. The DNA for the CDR3 is TGTGCCAGCAGCCCAAGGCGGGTTGGTACAGATACGCAGTATTTT.

The chain recombines TRBV6-6 with TRBJ2-3; TRBD2 matches 7 bases. Germline trimming cut 10 bases from V and 5 bases from J; bases unmatched to any gene: 6. CDR3 length: 12 residues. In germline, CDR1 is MNHNY, CDR2 SVGAGI (reference sequence). In DNA form, the CDR3 reads TGTGCCATCGGGGGGACTTTAGATACGCAGTATTTT. It is translated as CAIGGTLDTQYF.